Described below is a single T cell receptor (beta chain) sequence and its context. Its target is unknown. The V segment lost 6 bases and the J segment 4 bases; nucleotides outside the gene matches: 2. The CDR3 consists of 12 residues. Germline values: CDR1 MNHEY, CDR2 SMNVEV (reference sequence). Healthy bone marrow donors formed the donor group. The PCR used 60 Vbeta and 13 Jbeta primers. Profiled with immunoSEQ multiplex PCR; TCRdb holds only in-frame clones, not every one. The table includes about 140,000 clones, about 80% detected once. The sample originates from a study of cytomegalovirus exposure and HLA in healthy donors. Study-level background: An early release of data contained 75 million to 100 million unique TCRs, which came from HLA-typed donors. Study-level findings and limits: In a later analysis, V- and J-gene trimming of beta chains associated with a DCLRE1C missense variant, replicated independently. A cluster of highly shared sequence variants was likely a sequencing artifact.

This sequence originates from a man aged 30-40 years in good health and CMV-seronegative. Source material: PBMCs. The chain is built from TRBV27 and TRBJ1-1, with 7 bases aligning to TRBD1. The CDR3 loop is CASRTGITEAFF. In DNA, the CDR3 is TGTGCCAGCAGGACAGGGATCACTGAAGCTTTCTTT.